This record concerns one TCR beta chain sequence. The data were taken from a study of blood T cell repertoires in COVID-19. The CDR3 totals 13 residues. Germline CDR1 reads SNHLY; CDR2 reads FYNNEI. Trimming left V 8 bases short and J 3 bases short, with 11 bases between. Profiled with immunoSEQ multiplex PCR; TCRdb holds only in-frame clones, not every one. The profile shows about 120,000 clones, roughly 87% of them singletons. This TCR was sampled from an elderly man with active or convalescent COVID-19. The chain joins TRBV2 to TRBJ2-1, with D tentatively TRBD2 (5 bases). The specimen sequenced was peripheral blood. CDR3 nucleotides: TGTGCCAGCGGAAGCGGCTTCTACAATGAGCAGTTCTTC. Translation gives CASGSGFYNEQFF.